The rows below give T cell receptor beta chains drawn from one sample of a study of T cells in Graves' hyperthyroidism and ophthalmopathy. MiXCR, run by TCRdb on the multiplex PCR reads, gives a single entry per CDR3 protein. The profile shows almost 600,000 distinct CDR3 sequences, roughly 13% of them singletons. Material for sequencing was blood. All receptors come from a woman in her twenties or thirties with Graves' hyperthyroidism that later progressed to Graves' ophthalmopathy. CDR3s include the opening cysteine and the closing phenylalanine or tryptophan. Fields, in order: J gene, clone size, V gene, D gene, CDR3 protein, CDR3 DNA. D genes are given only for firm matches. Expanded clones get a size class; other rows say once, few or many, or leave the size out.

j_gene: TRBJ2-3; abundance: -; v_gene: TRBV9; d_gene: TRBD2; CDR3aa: CASSPQGIRGGDTQYF; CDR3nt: TGTGCCAGCAGCCCCCAAGGCATACGGGGGGGAGATACGCAGTATTTT
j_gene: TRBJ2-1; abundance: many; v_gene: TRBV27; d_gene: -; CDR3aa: CASIGIHNEQFF; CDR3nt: TGTGCCAGCATCGGTATCCACAATGAGCAGTTCTTC
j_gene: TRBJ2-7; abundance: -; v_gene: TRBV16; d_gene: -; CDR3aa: CASSQGVVTATYEQYF; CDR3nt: TGTGCCAGCAGCCAAGGGGTAGTCACGGCAACCTACGAGCAGTACTTC
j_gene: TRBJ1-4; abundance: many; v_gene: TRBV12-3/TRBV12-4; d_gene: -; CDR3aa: CASSLGGREKLFF; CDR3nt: TGTGCCAGCAGTTTAGGAGGGAGAGAAAAACTGTTTTTT
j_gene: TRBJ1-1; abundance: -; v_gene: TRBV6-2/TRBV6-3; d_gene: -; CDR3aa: CASSTGGIPQAFF; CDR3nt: TGTGCCAGCAGCACAGGTGGGATCCCCCAAGCTTTCTTT
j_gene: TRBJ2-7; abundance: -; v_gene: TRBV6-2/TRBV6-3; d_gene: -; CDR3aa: CASSYDFYPHEQYF; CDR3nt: TGTGCCAGCAGTTATGACTTCTACCCTCACGAGCAGTACTTC
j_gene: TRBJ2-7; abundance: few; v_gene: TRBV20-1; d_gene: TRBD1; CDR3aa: CSARGPGTGAREYEQYF; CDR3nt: TGCAGTGCTAGAGGTCCCGGGACAGGGGCGAGGGAATACGAGCAGTACTTC
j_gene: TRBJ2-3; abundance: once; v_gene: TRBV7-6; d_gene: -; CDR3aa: CACSPHRVGIEADTQYF; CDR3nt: TGTGCCTGCAGCCCCCACAGGGTGGGGATAGAAGCAGATACGCAGTATTTT
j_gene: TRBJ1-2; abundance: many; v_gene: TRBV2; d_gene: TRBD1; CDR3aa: CASNLQGEEVYGYTF; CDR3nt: TGTGCCAGCAATCTCCAGGGGGAGGAGGTCTATGGCTACACCTTC
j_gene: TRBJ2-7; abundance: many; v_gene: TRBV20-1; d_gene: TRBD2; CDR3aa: CSAILPSGTYEQYF; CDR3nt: TGCAGTGCTATCTTGCCTAGCGGTACCTACGAGCAGTACTTC
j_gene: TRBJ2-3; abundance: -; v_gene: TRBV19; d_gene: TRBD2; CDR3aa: CASKRSSGSFTDTQYF; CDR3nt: TGTGCCAGTAAGAGGTCTAGCGGGAGTTTCACAGATACGCAGTATTTT
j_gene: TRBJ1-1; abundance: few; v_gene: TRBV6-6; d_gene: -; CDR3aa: CASSYGQGSTNTEAFF; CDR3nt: TGTGCCAGCAGTTACGGTCAGGGAAGTACGAACACTGAAGCTTTCTTT
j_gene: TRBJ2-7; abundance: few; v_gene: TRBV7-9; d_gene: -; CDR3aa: CASSPRSGVYEQYF; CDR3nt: TGTGCCAGCAGCCCACGGTCCGGGGTTTACGAGCAGTACTTC
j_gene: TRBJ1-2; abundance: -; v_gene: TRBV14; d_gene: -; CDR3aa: CASSQVWNYGYTF; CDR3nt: TGTGCCAGCAGCCAAGTGTGGAACTATGGCTACACCTTC
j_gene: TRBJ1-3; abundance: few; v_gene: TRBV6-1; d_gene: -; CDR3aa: CASSLNDGLSGNTIYF; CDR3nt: TGTGCCAGCAGCCTTAATGACGGACTCTCTGGAAACACCATATATTTT
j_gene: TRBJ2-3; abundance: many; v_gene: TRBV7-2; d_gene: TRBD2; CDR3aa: CASSPVAGASTDTQYF; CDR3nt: TGTGCCAGCAGCCCCGTGGCGGGAGCAAGCACAGATACGCAGTATTTT
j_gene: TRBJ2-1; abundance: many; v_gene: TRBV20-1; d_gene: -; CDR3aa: CSARDSGTPYNEQFF; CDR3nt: TGCAGTGCTAGAGATTCCGGGACTCCTTACAATGAGCAGTTCTTC
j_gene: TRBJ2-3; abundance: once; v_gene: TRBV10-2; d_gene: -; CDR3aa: CASIRGGSTTDTQYF; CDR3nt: TGCGCCAGCATTAGGGGGGGAAGTACCACAGATACGCAGTATTTT
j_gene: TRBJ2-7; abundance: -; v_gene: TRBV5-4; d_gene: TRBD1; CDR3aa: CASSGTGHYEQYF; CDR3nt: TGTGCCAGCAGCGGGACAGGGCACTACGAGCAGTACTTC
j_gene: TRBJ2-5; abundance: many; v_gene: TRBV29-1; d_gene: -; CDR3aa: CSVEDLSREETQYF; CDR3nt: TGCAGCGTTGAAGATCTAAGCAGGGAAGAGACCCAGTACTTC
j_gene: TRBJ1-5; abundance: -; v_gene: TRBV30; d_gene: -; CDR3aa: CAWSVTRAGRPQHF; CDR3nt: TGTGCCTGGAGTGTAACTAGGGCAGGACGGCCCCAGCATTTT
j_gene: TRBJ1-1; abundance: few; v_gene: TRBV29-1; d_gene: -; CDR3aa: CSVRRGEGSAEAFF; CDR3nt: TGCAGCGTCCGGCGGGGGGAGGGGTCGGCTGAAGCTTTCTTT
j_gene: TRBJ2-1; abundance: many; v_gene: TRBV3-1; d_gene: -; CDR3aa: CASSQDSREEFF; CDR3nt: TGTGCCAGCAGCCAAGATTCCAGGGAGGAGTTCTTC
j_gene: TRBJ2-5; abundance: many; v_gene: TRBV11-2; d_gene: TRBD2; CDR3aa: CASSFGLAEETQYF; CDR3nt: TGTGCCAGCAGCTTTGGACTAGCGGAAGAGACCCAGTACTTC
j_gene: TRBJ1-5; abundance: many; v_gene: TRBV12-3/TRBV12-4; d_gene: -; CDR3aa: CASSLKGFSQPQHF; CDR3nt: TGTGCCAGCAGTTTAAAGGGTTTTAGTCAGCCCCAGCATTTT
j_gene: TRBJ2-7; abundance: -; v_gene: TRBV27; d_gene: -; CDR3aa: CASSLFGPMKSEQYF; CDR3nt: TGTGCCAGCAGTTTATTTGGGCCCATGAAGTCCGAGCAGTACTTC
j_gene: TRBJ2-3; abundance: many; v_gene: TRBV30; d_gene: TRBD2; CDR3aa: CAWSWTSSDTQYF; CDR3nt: TGTGCCTGGAGTTGGACTAGCTCAGATACGCAGTATTTT
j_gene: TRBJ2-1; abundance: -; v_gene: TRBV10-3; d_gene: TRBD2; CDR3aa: CAIGGREGLSEQFF; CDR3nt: TGTGCCATCGGTGGACGGGAGGGCCTATCTGAGCAGTTCTTC
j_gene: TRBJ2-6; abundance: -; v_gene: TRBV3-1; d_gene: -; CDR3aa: CASSQEGTGANVLTF; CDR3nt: TGTGCCAGCAGCCAAGAGGGAACTGGGGCCAACGTCCTGACTTTC
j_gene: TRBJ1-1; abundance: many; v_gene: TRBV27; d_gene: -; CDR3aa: CASSLGRLASTEAFF; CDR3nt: TGTGCCAGCAGTTTAGGTCGCCTGGCGAGCACTGAAGCTTTCTTT
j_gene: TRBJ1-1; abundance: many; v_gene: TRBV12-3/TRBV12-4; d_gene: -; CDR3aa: CASSPLYEAFF; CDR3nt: TGTGCCAGCAGCCCCCTGTATGAAGCTTTCTTT